Described below is a single T cell receptor (beta chain) sequence and its context. Its antigen target is currently unknown. No per-base quality is available; no much larger clone lies one base away. The data stem from a study of cytomegalovirus exposure and HLA in healthy donors (dated by TCRdb to between 2016 and 2019). General notes on the study: In an earlier analysis of 450 to 750 of the donors, around 290 Gb of sequence data and about 110 million unique TCR beta sequences from roughly 200 million T cells were reported. An early release covering roughly 640 HLA-typed donors comprised about 300 gigabases of sequencing data and 65 million to 100 million unique TCR sequences. Of the approximately 400 genotyped donors, 75% to 85% were placed in the genetic ancestry cluster associated with self-reported Caucasian donors. The aim of the study was to test whether cataloging public T cell receptors could identify signatures of past pathogen exposure. Using immunosequencing, the study profiled T cell repertoires from 640 or so subjects and related those repertoires to cytomegalovirus serostatus. Along with the approximately 700-subject first cohort, a separate validation cohort of over 90 different subjects was used. To predict cytomegalovirus infection status, the study combined high-throughput TCR immunosequencing, statistical association of individual TCRs with disease status, and machine learning. A later analysis re-examined previously published TCR beta repertoires from about 670 donors and added high-resolution HLA genotyping to investigate patterns of TCR occurrence. The later analysis used no new phenotypic data to find candidate immune exposures, relying instead on TCR beta sequences and their occurrence across donors. To decide whether each TCR beta V gene segment behaved as functional or pseudogenic, an earlier analysis of approximately 590 of the donors relied on high-throughput TCR beta sequencing. Donor age, sex, ethnicity and CMV serostatus were compiled together with the repertoire data. A later genetic analysis took genome-wide SNP genotypes for about three fifths of the roughly 700 donors and used that subset as a discovery cohort. Every discovery cohort repertoire had been produced on one sequencing platform. HLA typing included class I and class II loci at four-digit resolution. Typing coverage differed by locus: A, B, C, DRB1 and DQB1 were typed in about 629-640 donors, DQA1 in about 510, DPA1 in 600 to 610, and DPB1 in roughly 470. About 5 DR-DQ haplotypes were handled as single units for association and clustering, since linkage in the cohort was strong. Among 398 genotyped donors of the cohort, an average of roughly 240,000 unique TCR beta nucleotide sequences were sequenced per donor, 15% to 20% of them non-productive.

The library was prepared using the immunoSEQ multiplex PCR assay. For the multiplex PCR, a mixture combining 60 forward primers for TCR Vbeta segments and 13 reverse primers for TCR Jbeta segments was used. The CDR3 region of rearranged TCR beta genes was amplified from genomic DNA by a multiplex PCR assay. The Illumina HiSeq System was used to sequence the amplified TCR beta libraries as 87-base-pair reads. In the original analysis: A later analysis tallied 70 million to 100 million unique TCR beta chains across the approximately 670 repertoires, and about 10 million of those chains were shared by two or more donors. Raw reads were error-corrected and collapsed into unique sequences with a nearest-neighbor algorithm that merged closely related sequences to remove PCR and sequencing errors. Alignment of CDR3 sequences to IMGT reference sequences was used to assign V, D and J gene segments. Each retained sequence needed at least a six-nucleotide match to both a V gene segment and a J gene segment. Rearrangements were called productive when the CDR3 lacked stop codons and stayed in frame with V and J; all others were non-productive. Following IMGT convention, CDR3 was defined as the stretch from the second conserved V-encoded cysteine to the conserved J-encoded phenylalanine. Sequences without an unambiguous match to a single V gene segment were excluded from the earlier analysis of about 640 of the donors. An earlier analysis of fewer than 650 of the donors classified V segments as functional when productive rearrangements were above 56.7% and as segregating when the standard deviation between donors was above 5%. To diagnose cytomegalovirus status from the catalog of TCR beta chain sequences, a statistical classification framework was built. A later analysis assigned V and J genes by comparing TCR nucleotide sequences with IMGT/GENE-DB human TR gene sequences. A later analysis assigned CDR3 sequences and most-parsimonious VDJ recombination scenarios with the TCRdist pipeline. In a later analysis, each TCR beta chain was defined by its CDR3 amino acid sequence together with its V-gene family, and reads lacking a unique V-gene family were excluded. In a later analysis, 450 to 600 highly shared, low-generation-probability nucleotide sequences were removed to address suspected cross-contamination and a sequencing artifact. A later analysis calculated a clonal expansion index for each public chain from normalized within-repertoire ranks of inferred template counts. In a later analysis, generation probabilities were computed using a VDJ recombination model fitted to out-of-frame rearrangements, and the results were checked against IGoR. A later analysis scored TCR-TCR, TCR-HLA and TCR-CMV co-occurrence with hypergeometric tests, applying a repertoire-size bias correction to TCR pairs. False discovery rates were estimated in a later analysis by permuting HLA or CMV assignments 20 times. In a later analysis, co-occurring TCRs were grouped using DBSCAN, and TCRdist sequence similarity was added for clustering within HLA-allele-positive subsets. For co-occurrence clustering, repertoires with fewer than 30,000 or more than 120,000 public chains were excluded, along with about five repertoires with anomalous nucleotide sharing. As stored in TCRdb, this immuneACCESS dataset retains in-frame rearrangements with V and J assigned. A fraction of the clones does not appear; measured against another copy, unresolved V genes explain less than half of the discrepancy, and the remainder lacks a known reason. V, J and clone size are taken as reported in that table, and D and trimming were inferred from the DNA itself. Present in this sample are approximately 190,000 clones, under 70% of which were seen just once. Of the sample, approximately 2.5% is held by the ten largest clones.

In total, more than 500 healthy bone marrow donors made up the cohort. All cohort members were sampled while nominally healthy, although unrecorded immune exposures were likely present. The donor was CMV seropositive and belonged to the group of over 250 seropositive cohort members. Every donor gave a peripheral blood sample, and the peripheral blood mononuclear cells from that sample were used for TCR beta sequencing. The Qiagen DNeasy Blood Extraction Kit was used to extract genomic DNA from the blood cell samples. Overall study outcomes, separate from this receptor: Strong co-occurrence of HLA alleles, especially DR and DQ, made assigning TCR associations to individual alleles difficult. In both the original and validation cohorts, the classifier was reported to diagnose cytomegalovirus status with high specificity and sensitivity. Linkage disequilibrium might explain the correlated functional status among segregating V segments, but an unknown experimental factor could not be ruled out. A further reported finding was that TCR beta sequences accurately predicted the HLA-A and HLA-B alleles for most subjects in the first cohort. The authors suggested that the approach could potentially be extended to other disease states and immunological phenotypes. The earlier analysis of almost 600 of the donors excluded 15 to 20 rarely observed V segments, including chromosome 9 orphons, because counts were too low. Three of the identified cytomegalovirus-associated TCR beta chains were confirmed in vitro to be specific for cytomegalovirus antigens. In a later analysis, HLA-associated TCR beta chains were found to be more clonally expanded and to have lower generation probabilities than equally common non-associated chains. Some IMGT-functional V segments, including TRBV6-2 and TRBV6-3, could not be told apart with the 87-base-pair reads, so those segments were excluded. Because HLA typing was missing for some donors at each locus, association tests included only the typed subset. In a later analysis, the rate of TCR association differed among HLA loci, with DRB1 alleles having the most associated TCRs and HLA-C alleles having the fewest. A later analysis found that most CMV-associated TCR beta chains appeared HLA-restricted, with HLA associations seemingly driven largely by CMV exposure. In this cohort, only TCR beta chains were sequenced, and detectable features were limited by the absence of alpha or paired-chain data. A later analysis associated 16,951 TCR beta sequences with specific HLA alleles at a false discovery rate of 0.05. In the study, some 180 TCR beta chains were listed as associated with cytomegalovirus. CMV serostatus was the only immune exposure information available for the cohort. While some public TCRs were present in many individuals, most TCR sequences turned up only very rarely across donors. V-gene and J-gene trimming of TCR beta chains was associated with a missense DCLRE1C variant in a later genetic analysis, and the association was replicated in an independent cohort. According to a later analysis, parvovirus B19, influenza, CMV and Epstein-Barr virus appeared linked to several top co-occurrence clusters. Roughly uniform sequencing depth across donors was assumed in presence/absence analyses, although this assumption may not hold. In an earlier analysis of 500 to 650 of the donors, most TCR beta V segments appeared in productive rearrangements about 87% or about 30% of the time, broadly matching IMGT annotations. A cluster of highly shared sequence variants was judged likely to be a technical artifact of the sequencing pipeline. In a later genetic analysis, fewer N-insertions in productive TCRs were reported among donors in an Asian-associated ancestry cluster than the roughly 710-donor mean.

Including cysteine and phenylalanine, the CDR3 has 18 amino acids. Solely the CDR3 DNA is kept, with 54 bases framed from the first base. Rearrangement joined TRBV21-1 to TRBJ2-2; TRBD2, as called in the table, went unchecked against the DNA. TRBV21-1 is listed as a pseudogene. This receptor was taken from a man in his forties in good health and CMV-seropositive. Sequenced material: PBMCs. The CDR3 in this case is CASSPLRLAGGIAGELFF. The sequenced DNA: TGTGCCAGCAGCCCTTTGAGACTAGCGGGGGGGATCGCCGGGGAGCTGTTTTTT.